Reported below is one TCR beta chain. Its specificity is unknown. The data were taken from a study of CD8 T cells in Susac syndrome. Points from the study as a whole: The study conceded that relatively few individuals underwent its TCR sequencing and HLA analysis.

The CDR3 is 16 amino acids. Trimming at V came to 0 bases and at J to 3 bases, leaving 8 bases not matched to a gene. Germline-derived CDR1 and CDR2 are SGHTA and FQGNSA. The RNA, about 0.45 to 1 ug, was put through reverse transcription using random hexamers. TCR beta CDR3 was amplified by immunoSEQ multiplex PCR. This amplification extended across 54 Vbeta and 13 Jbeta segments. TCRdb redid the calling of the immunoSEQ multiplex PCR reads with MiXCR, one entry per CDR3 protein. Among almost 450,000 distinct CDR3 sequences listed, approximately 85% were seen once. This sequence originates from a human donor with multiple sclerosis. Input material: CD8+ T cells from PBMCs. The chain employs TRBV7-2 and TRBJ2-7; TRBD1 agrees at 7 bases. CDR3 protein: CASSLALGQLIYEQYF. The CDR3 nucleotides read TGTGCCAGCAGCTTAGCGCTGGGACAGCTAATCTACGAGCAGTACTTC.